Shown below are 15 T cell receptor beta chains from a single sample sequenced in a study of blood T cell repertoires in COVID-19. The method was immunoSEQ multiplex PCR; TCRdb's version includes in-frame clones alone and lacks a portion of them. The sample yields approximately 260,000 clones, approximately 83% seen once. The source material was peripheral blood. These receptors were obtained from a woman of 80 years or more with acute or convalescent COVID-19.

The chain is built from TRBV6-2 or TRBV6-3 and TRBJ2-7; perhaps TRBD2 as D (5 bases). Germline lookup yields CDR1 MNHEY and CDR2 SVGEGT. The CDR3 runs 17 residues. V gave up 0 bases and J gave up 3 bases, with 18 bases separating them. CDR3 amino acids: CASSYSLTPTIHYEQYF. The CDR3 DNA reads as TGTGCCAGCAGTTACTCGTTAACACCGACTATCCACTACGAGCAGTACTTC.

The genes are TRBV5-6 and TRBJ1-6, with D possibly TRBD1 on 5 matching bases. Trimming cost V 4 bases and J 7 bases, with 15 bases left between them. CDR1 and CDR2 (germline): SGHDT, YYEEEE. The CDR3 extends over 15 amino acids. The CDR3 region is CASSGERGQNSPLHF. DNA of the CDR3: TGTGCCAGCAGCGGAGAAAGGGGCCAGAATTCACCCCTCCACTTT.

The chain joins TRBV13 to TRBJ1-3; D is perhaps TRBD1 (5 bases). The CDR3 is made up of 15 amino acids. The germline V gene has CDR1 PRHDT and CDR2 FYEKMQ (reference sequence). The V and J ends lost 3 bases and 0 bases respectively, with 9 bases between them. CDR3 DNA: TGTGCCAGCAGCTTCAGGGAAGCCTCTGGAAACACCATATATTTT. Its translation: CASSFREASGNTIYF. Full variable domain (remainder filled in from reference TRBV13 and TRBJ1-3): AAGVIQSPRHLIKEKRETATLKCYPIPRHDTVYWYQQGPGQDPQFLISFYEKMQSDKGSIPDRFSAQQFSDYHSELNMSSLELGDSALYFCASSFREASGNTIYFGEGSWLTVV.

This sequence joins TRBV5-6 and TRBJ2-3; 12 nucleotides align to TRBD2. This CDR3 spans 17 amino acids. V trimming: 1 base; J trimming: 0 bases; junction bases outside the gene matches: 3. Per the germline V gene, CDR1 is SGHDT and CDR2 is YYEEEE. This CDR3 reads CASSLTSGGTSTDTQYF. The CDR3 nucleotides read TGTGCCAGCAGCTTGACTAGCGGGGGGACTAGCACAGATACGCAGTATTTT. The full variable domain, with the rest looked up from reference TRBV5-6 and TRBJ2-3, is DAGVTQSPTHLIKTRGQQVTLRCSPKSGHDTVSWYQQALGQGPQFIFQYYEEEERQRGNFPDRFSGHQFPNYSSELNVNALLLGDSALYLCASSLTSGGTSTDTQYFGPGTRLTVL.

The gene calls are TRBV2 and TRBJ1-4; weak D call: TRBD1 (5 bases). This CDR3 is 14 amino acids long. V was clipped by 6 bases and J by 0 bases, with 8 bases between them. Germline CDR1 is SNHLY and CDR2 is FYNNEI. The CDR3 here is CASRGLTTNEKLFF. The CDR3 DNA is TGTGCCAGCAGGGGGCTAACAACTAATGAAAAACTGTTTTTT.

The CDR3 reads CASSARSRVMNTEAFF. In DNA, the CDR3 is TGTGCCAGCAGCGCCAGAAGCAGGGTCATGAACACTGAAGCTTTCTTT. V gene TRBV9 combines with J gene TRBJ1-1, with a tentative D call TRBD1 (5 bases). From germline, CDR1 is SGDLS and CDR2 YYNGEE. This CDR3 region has 16 residues. V shed 3 bases and J shed 0 bases, with 15 bases lying between them.

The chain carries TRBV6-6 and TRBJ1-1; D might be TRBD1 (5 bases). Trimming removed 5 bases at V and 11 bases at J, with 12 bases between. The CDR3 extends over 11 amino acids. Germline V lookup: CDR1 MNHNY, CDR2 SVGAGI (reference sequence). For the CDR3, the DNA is TGTGCCAGCAGTACGACAGCTAGGGCTTTCTTT. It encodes CASSTTARAFF.

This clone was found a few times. This CDR3 reads CSAGVDQPQHF. In DNA form, the CDR3 reads TGCAGTGCAGGGGTAGATCAGCCCCAGCATTTT. V gene TRBV20-1 combines with J gene TRBJ1-5; tentatively, D is TRBD1 (5 bases). The CDR3 runs to 11 residues. Trimming removed 6 bases at V and 5 bases at J, with 8 bases between. Germline-derived CDR1 and CDR2 are DFQATT and SNEGSKA (reference sequence).

The CDR3 sequence is CASSLLPGLAGGPHTGELFF. CDR3 in DNA: TGTGCCAGCAGCTTACTCCCGGGACTAGCGGGGGGGCCGCACACCGGGGAGCTGTTTTTT. The chain employs TRBV7-3 and TRBJ2-2; 16 bases line up with TRBD2. This CDR3 spans 20 amino acids. Germline lookup yields CDR1 SGHTA and CDR2 FQGTGA. V was pared by 2 bases and J by 3 bases, with 9 bases of the junction left unmatched.

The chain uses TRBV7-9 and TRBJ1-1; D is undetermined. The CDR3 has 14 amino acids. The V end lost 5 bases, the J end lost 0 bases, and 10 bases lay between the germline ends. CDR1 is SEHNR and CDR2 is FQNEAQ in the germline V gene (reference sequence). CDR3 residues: CASSGGIMNTEAFF. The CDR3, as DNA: TGTGCCAGCAGCGGAGGGATTATGAACACTGAAGCTTTCTTT.

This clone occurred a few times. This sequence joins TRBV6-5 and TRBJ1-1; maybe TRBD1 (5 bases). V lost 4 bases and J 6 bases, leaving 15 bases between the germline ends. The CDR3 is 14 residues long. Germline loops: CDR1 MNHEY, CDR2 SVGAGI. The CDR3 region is CASSLSPSRAEAFF. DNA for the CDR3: TGTGCCAGCAGTTTGTCGCCGAGCAGGGCTGAAGCTTTCTTT.

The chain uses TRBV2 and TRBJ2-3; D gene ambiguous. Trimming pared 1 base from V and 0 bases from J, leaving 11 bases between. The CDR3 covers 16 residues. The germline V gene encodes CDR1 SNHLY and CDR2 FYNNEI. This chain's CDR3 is CASSEGQSQSTDTQYF. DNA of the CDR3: TGTGCCAGCAGTGAAGGGCAGTCGCAAAGCACAGATACGCAGTATTTT.

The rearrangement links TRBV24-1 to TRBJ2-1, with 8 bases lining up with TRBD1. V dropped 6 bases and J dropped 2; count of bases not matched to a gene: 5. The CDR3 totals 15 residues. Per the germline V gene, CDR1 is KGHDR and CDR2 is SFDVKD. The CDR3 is CATSPNRGTYNEQFF. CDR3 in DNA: TGTGCCACCAGTCCCAACAGGGGGACCTACAATGAGCAGTTCTTC.

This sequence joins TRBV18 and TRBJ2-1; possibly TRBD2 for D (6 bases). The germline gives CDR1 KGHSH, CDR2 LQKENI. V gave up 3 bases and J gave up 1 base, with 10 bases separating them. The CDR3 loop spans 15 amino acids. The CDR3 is CASSPRDLSYNEQFF. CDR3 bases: TGTGCCAGCTCACCTCGGGACTTATCCTACAATGAGCAGTTCTTC.

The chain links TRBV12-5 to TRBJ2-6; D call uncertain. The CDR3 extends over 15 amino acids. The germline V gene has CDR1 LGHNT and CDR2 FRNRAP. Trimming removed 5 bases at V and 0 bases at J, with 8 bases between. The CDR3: CASGPDSSGANVLTF. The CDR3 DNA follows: TGTGCTAGTGGTCCTGATAGCTCTGGGGCCAACGTCCTGACTTTC.